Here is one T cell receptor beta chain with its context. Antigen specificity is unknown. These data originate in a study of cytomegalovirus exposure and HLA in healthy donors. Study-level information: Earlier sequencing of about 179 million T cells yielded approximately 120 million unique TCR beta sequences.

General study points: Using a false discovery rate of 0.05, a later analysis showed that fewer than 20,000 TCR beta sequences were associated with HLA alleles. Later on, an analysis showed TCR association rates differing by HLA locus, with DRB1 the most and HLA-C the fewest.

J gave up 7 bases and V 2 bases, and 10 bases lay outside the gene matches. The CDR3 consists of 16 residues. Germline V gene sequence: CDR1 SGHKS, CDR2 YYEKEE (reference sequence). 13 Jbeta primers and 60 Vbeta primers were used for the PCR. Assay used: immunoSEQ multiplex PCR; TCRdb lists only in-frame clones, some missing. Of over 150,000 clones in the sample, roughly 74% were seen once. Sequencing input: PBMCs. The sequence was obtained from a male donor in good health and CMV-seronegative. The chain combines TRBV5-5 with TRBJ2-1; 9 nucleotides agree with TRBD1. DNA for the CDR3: TGTGCCAGCAGCTTCCCCGGACAGGGGATGGGGAATGAGCAGTTCTTC. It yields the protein CASSFPGQGMGNEQFF.